This entry is about one TCR beta chain. Antigen unknown. Sequencing used immunoSEQ multiplex PCR; TCRdb keeps in-frame clones, though not all of them. This sample has 800,000 or so clones; about 96% occur once, and the top ten carry approximately 0.2%. These data belong to a study of shared clonotypes between healthy human individuals. Study conclusions and caveats: Only a few donors were included, so the genetic and exposure-history diversity represented was limited. Larger richness was generally estimated for naive than memory subsets.

In the naive CD8 group, cells lacked CD45RO and were positively selected for CCR7, so terminally differentiated effector memory CD45RA+ cells were left out. After removal of 4 bases from V and 5 bases from J, the junction contained 22 bases not matched to a gene. The CDR3 totals 20 residues. Germline loops: CDR1 KGHSH, CDR2 LQKENI. This chain connects TRBV18 to TRBJ2-7; 11 bases line up with TRBD2. Material: naive CD8+ T cells sorted from blood. This receptor was obtained from a man younger than 40 in good health. The CDR3 nucleotides read TGTGCCAGCTCACTACCCCCCGGGACTAGCGGTCCCGCGAGGATGGACGAGCAGTACTTC. This translates into CASSLPPGTSGPARMDEQYF. Full variable domain (outside the CDR3, taken from reference TRBV18 and TRBJ2-7): NAGVMQNPRHLVRRRGQEARLRCSPMKGHSHVYWYRQLPEEGLKFMVYLQKENIIDESGMPKERFSAEFPKEGPSILRIQQVVRGDSAAYFCASSLPPGTSGPARMDEQYFGPGTRLTVT.